These 24 T cell receptor beta chains were all obtained from the same sample, sequenced in a study of T cell responses to AZD1222 COVID-19 vaccine. Libraries were prepared by immunoSEQ multiplex PCR; TCRdb keeps only in-frame clonotypes and omits some of them. The profile shows approximately 130,000 clones, nearly 90% of them singletons. Sample: peripheral blood, taken 28 days after the second AZD1222 dose. The source of these receptors is an adult who received the AZD1222 COVID-19 vaccine.

The chain employs TRBV6-1 and TRBJ1-2, with a tentative D call TRBD1 (6 bases). The CDR3 covers 15 residues. Per the germline V gene, CDR1 is MNHNS and CDR2 is SASEGT. V was shortened by 0 bases and J by 4 bases, with 12 bases between the two germline ends. In nucleotides, the CDR3 is TGTGCCAGCAGTGAAGCCGGCAGGGGCGGCTATGGCTACACCTTC. It translates to CASSEAGRGGYGYTF.

The chain employs TRBV12-3 or TRBV12-4 and TRBJ1-2; the D gene is possibly TRBD1 (5 bases). The V and J ends lost 6 bases and 3 bases respectively, with 11 bases between them. The CDR3 runs 13 residues. In DNA, the CDR3 is TGTGCCAGCAGCTTACAGGTGGACTATGGCTACACCTTC. It yields the protein CASSLQVDYGYTF.

V and J are TRBV5-6 and TRBJ1-2; 10 nucleotides line up with TRBD1. V lost 1 base and J lost 5; bases outside the gene matches: 5. The CDR3 has 15 amino acids. The germline CDR1 and CDR2 sequences are SGHDT and YYEEEE. The CDR3: CASSLRDRGLYGYTF. The DNA for the CDR3 is TGTGCCAGCAGCTTGCGGGACAGGGGACTTTATGGCTACACCTTC.

The V gene is TRBV11-3, the J gene TRBJ2-1; 13 nucleotides agree with TRBD2. J was trimmed by 8 bases and V by 5 bases; bases with no gene match: 6. The CDR3 extends over 15 amino acids. Germline V gives CDR1 SGHNT, CDR2 YENEEA. The CDR3 loop is CASSLGLAGMDEQFF. CDR3 DNA sequence: TGTGCCAGCAGCCTGGGACTAGCGGGGATGGATGAGCAGTTCTTC. Filled out from reference TRBV11-3 and TRBJ2-1, the complete variable domain reads EAGVVQSPRYKIIEKKQPVAFWCNPISGHNTLYWYLQNLGQGPELLIRYENEEAVDDSQLPKDRFSAERLKGVDSTLKIQPAELGDSAVYLCASSLGLAGMDEQFFGPGTRLTVL.

This chain links TRBV3-1 (or the pseudogene TRBV3-2) with TRBJ2-7; the D gene is possibly TRBD2 (5 bases). The CDR3 is 18 amino acids. With 5 bases removed from V and 3 bases from J, the gap between germline ends came to 26 bases. The germline V gene has CDR1 LGHDT and CDR2 YNNKEL (reference sequence). The CDR3 DNA sequence: TGTGCCAGCAGCTCAACGGCAGGCCGGGTGCCCGGGGTCTACGAGCAGTACTTC. Amino acid sequence: CASSSTAGRVPGVYEQYF.

This sequence joins TRBV29-1 and TRBJ1-4; 7 bases agree with TRBD1. CDR1 SQVTM and CDR2 ANQGSEA come from the germline V gene. The CDR3 spans 13 residues. The junction had 9 bases not matched to a gene; V was cut back by 6 bases and J by 8 bases. This CDR3 is CSVRRGQEEKLFF. For the CDR3, the DNA is TGCAGCGTCCGGAGGGGGCAGGAGGAAAAACTGTTTTTT.

The gene calls are TRBV3-1 (or the pseudogene TRBV3-2) and TRBJ1-1; 7 nucleotides align to TRBD1. Per the germline V gene, CDR1 is LGHDT and CDR2 is YNNKEL (reference sequence). V shed 1 base, J shed 0 bases, and the junction held 2 bases outside the gene matches. There are 15 residues in the CDR3. CDR3 sequence (DNA): TGTGCCAGCAGCCAAGCGGGACAGATGAACACTGAAGCTTTCTTT. This translates into CASSQAGQMNTEAFF.

The chain couples TRBV25-1 to TRBJ1-6, with D possibly matching TRBD1 (6 bases). Germline V CDR1 and CDR2: MGHDK, SYGVNS. The V and J ends lost 8 bases and 8 bases respectively, with 16 bases between them. The CDR3 spans 14 residues. The CDR3 DNA reads TGTGCCAGCCAGGGGCCTTCCTCCTATTCACCCCTCCACTTT. This codes for CASQGPSSYSPLHF.

This chain links TRBV6-2 or TRBV6-3 with TRBJ2-1; the D gene could be TRBD1 or TRBD2 (5 bases each). The CDR3 length is 17 residues. Between the trimmed V and J ends, which lost 2 bases and 6 bases, there was a span of 20 bases. CDR1 and CDR2 (germline): MNHEY, SVGEGT. CDR3 sequence reads: CASSYRRRQGVSNEQFF. The CDR3 coding sequence is TGTGCCAGCAGTTACCGTCGTAGGCAGGGAGTATCCAATGAGCAGTTCTTC.

V gene TRBV6-5 combines with J gene TRBJ2-7, with D unresolved. Trimming took 5 bases from V and 2 from J, leaving 13 bases between them. CDR3 size: 14 residues. Germline CDR1 is MNHEY and CDR2 is SVGAGI. Here the CDR3 reads CASSTTQSTYEQYF. Here the CDR3 DNA reads TGTGCCAGCAGTACCACACAGAGTACCTACGAGCAGTACTTC.

The V call is TRBV24-1, the J call TRBJ1-4, with D hard to call. CDR1 KGHDR and CDR2 SFDVKD come from the germline V gene. The CDR3 length is 13 residues. The V gene lost 6 bases and the J gene lost 6 bases, with 10 bases spanning the gap. In DNA form, the CDR3 reads TGTGCCACCAGTACTGGGGTCCATGAAAAACTGTTTTTT. Translated: CATSTGVHEKLFF.

This sequence joins TRBV4-2 and TRBJ2-2, with unresolved D. CDR3 length equals 15 residues. Trimming cost V 1 base and J 1 base, with 7 bases left between them. Germline V gene lookup returns CDR1 LGHNA and CDR2 YNFKEQ. Here the CDR3 DNA reads TGTGCCAGCAGCCAAGCGTCAGTGAACACCGGGGAGCTGTTTTTT. As protein: CASSQASVNTGELFF.

The chain carries TRBV7-9 and TRBJ2-7; 7 bases align to TRBD1. The CDR3 is 13 amino acids. CDR1 is SEHNR, CDR2 FQNEAQ, per germline (reference sequence). Trimming at V came to 3 bases and at J to 2 bases, leaving 1 base not matched to a gene. The CDR3 region is CASSFGQAYEQYF. The DNA of the CDR3 is TGTGCCAGCAGCTTCGGACAGGCCTACGAGCAGTACTTC.

This sequence joins TRBV6-2 or TRBV6-3 and TRBJ1-2, with no clear D. The CDR3 has 14 amino acids. Deletions cut 0 bases from V and 2 bases from J, with 7 bases between. Germline V gives CDR1 MNHEY, CDR2 SVGEGT. CDR3: CASSYSVVNYGYTF. CDR3 in DNA: TGTGCCAGCAGTTACTCCGTAGTGAACTATGGCTACACCTTC.

This clone was seen once. This chain links TRBV5-1 with TRBJ2-2, with D possibly matching TRBD2 (5 bases). This CDR3 is 15 amino acids long. V lost 3 bases, J lost 6 bases, and 15 bases lay in between. The germline CDR1 and CDR2 sequences are SGHRS and YFSETQ. The CDR3 nucleotides are TGCGCCAGCAGCTATACGGGATTTTCGTCCGGGGAGCTGTTTTTT. It is translated as CASSYTGFSSGELFF.

Here the CDR3 reads CASRGTGRRAYGEFF. CDR3 DNA sequence: TGTGCCAGCAGGGGGACAGGGAGGAGGGCGTACGGGGAGTTCTTC. The rearrangement joins TRBV6-5 to TRBJ2-1; 9 nucleotides agree with TRBD1. V lost 6 bases, J lost 14 bases, and 17 bases stayed unmatched. The germline gives CDR1 MNHEY, CDR2 SVGAGI. CDR3 length: 15 residues.

The chain employs TRBV5-4 and TRBJ2-1; 8 nucleotides match TRBD2. This CDR3 has 16 residues. Germline V gives CDR1 SGHNT, CDR2 YYREEE (reference sequence). The V and J ends lost 2 bases and 7 bases, in that order; junction bases with no gene match: 11. CDR3 bases: TGTGCCAGCAGCTTCGGATTCGCAGCGGGAGAGAATGAGCAGTTCTTC. Translating it yields CASSFGFAAGENEQFF.

CDR3 sequence (DNA): TGTGCCAGTAGTGCCGACAGGGGAACGAGAAACACTGAAGCTTTCTTT. This gives the protein CASSADRGTRNTEAFF. V gene TRBV19 combines with J gene TRBJ1-1, with TRBD1 matching over 8 bases. Unmatched junction bases numbered 10, after V lost 5 bases and J lost 2 bases. CDR1 is LNHDA, CDR2 SQIVND, per germline (reference sequence). This CDR3 has 16 residues.

This clone appeared a single time. The rearrangement uses TRBV4-1 and TRBJ1-3; the match to TRBD1 covers 10 bases. Losses at the gene ends were 0 bases for V and 7 bases for J; bases not matched to a gene: 3. The CDR3 runs to 15 residues. Germline lookup yields CDR1 MGHRA and CDR2 YSYEKL. This CDR3 is CASSQEGTGANTIYF. The CDR3 DNA follows: TGCGCCAGCAGCCAAGAGGGGACAGGGGCGAACACCATATATTTT.

This clone was counted once. The gene calls are TRBV7-2 and TRBJ1-2, with TRBD1 identical over 8 bases. This CDR3 region has 15 residues. Germline values: CDR1 SGHTA, CDR2 FQGNSA. Unmatched junction bases numbered 10, after V lost 5 bases and J lost 5 bases. As DNA, the CDR3 is TGTGCCAGCAGCCCCCCGCTGACAGGGGCTTATGGCTACACCTTC. This codes for CASSPPLTGAYGYTF.

V and J are TRBV7-9 and TRBJ2-2; the match to TRBD2 covers 8 bases. CDR3 length: 16 amino acids. Germline V gives CDR1 SEHNR, CDR2 FQNEAQ (reference sequence). With 5 bases clipped from V and 3 bases from J, the junction kept 8 bases outside the gene matches. The DNA of the CDR3 is TGTGCCAGCAGCCGCGGCGGGGGGTCAGACACCGGGGAGCTGTTTTTT. Its protein product is CASSRGGGSDTGELFF.

In this sample, this clone turned up a few times. The chain joins TRBV10-3 to TRBJ1-3; 8 bases match TRBD1. Germline V gives CDR1 ENHRY, CDR2 SYGVKD. The CDR3 spans 16 residues. J lost 0 bases, V lost 7 bases, and 8 bases had no gene match. CDR3 nucleotide sequence: TGTGCCATCACTTCCGGGACAGGATACTCTGGAAACACCATATATTTT. Translation gives CAITSGTGYSGNTIYF.

The chain combines TRBV4-3 with TRBJ2-7; D unclear. The CDR3 length is 15 residues. The germline V gene encodes CDR1 LGHNA and CDR2 YSLEER. Trimming stripped 0 bases from V and 2 bases from J, with 11 bases between. CDR3 bases: TGCGCCAGCAGCCAAGAAGGAAACAGCGCCTACGAGCAGTACTTC. Translation: CASSQEGNSAYEQYF.

V is TRBV20-1 and J is TRBJ1-5, with D uncertain. This CDR3 contains 12 residues. Germline CDR1 is DFQATT and CDR2 is SNEGSKA (reference sequence). V shed 3 bases and J shed 1 base, with 4 bases lying between them. The CDR3 reads CSASMSNQPQHF. CDR3 bases: TGCAGTGCTAGTATGAGCAATCAGCCCCAGCATTTT.